Sequencing of this T cell receptor (beta chain) was carried out in a study of Ad26.COV2.S vaccination and SARS-CoV-2 variants. Whole-study context: The study gave Ad26.COV2.S intramuscularly, once or twice 56 days apart.

Treatment specified: approximately 18 received Ad26.COV2.S at low or high dose, single or two shots; about 5 received placebo; per-sample allocation not given. Sampling was performed 63 days after the first vaccine or placebo injection. General study results and limits: After vaccination, reports described spike-specific CD8+ and CD4+ T cell responses as showing substantial breadth.

V was pared by 6 bases and J by 2 bases, with 13 bases between. The germline V gene has CDR1 LNHDA and CDR2 SQIVND (reference sequence). The CDR3 has 14 residues. On this clone itself: Antigen specificity is unknown.

Assay: immunoSEQ multiplex PCR; the TCRdb copy retains only in-frame clones and omits some. Of around 250,000 clones listed, around 87% were seen once; the top ten hold under 4%. This sample comprised peripheral blood, obtained in a trial of Ad26.COV2.S vaccine versus placebo. The TCR sequence derives from a person between 18 and 60 years old who received the Ad26.COV2.S COVID-19 vaccine or a placebo. V usage is TRBV19 and J usage is TRBJ1-2; D is ambiguous. The CDR3 loop is CASSPAQENYGYTF. The CDR3 DNA reads as TGTGCCAGTAGCCCGGCGCAGGAGAACTATGGCTACACCTTC.